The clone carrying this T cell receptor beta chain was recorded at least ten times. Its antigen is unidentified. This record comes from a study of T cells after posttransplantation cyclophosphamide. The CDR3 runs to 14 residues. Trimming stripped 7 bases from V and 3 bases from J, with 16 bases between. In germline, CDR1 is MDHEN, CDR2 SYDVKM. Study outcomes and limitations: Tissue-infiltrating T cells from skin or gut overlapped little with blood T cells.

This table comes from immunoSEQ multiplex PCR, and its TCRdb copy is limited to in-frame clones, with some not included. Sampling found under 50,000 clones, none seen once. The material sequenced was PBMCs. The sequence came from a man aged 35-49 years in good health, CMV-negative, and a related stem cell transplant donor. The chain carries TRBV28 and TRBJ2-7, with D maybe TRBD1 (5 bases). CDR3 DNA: TGTGCCAGCACCTTAAGGGGCTCCTTCTACGAGCAGTACTTC. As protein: CASTLRGSFYEQYF.